This T cell receptor beta chain is from a study of identical twins. Study outcomes and limitations: Sequences that were out-of-frame, alpha and twin-shared displayed an excess of low generation probability. Donors were not followed over many years; analysis was cross-sectional. Insertions ran lower in abundant cord blood beta clonotypes, though not in memory repertoires.

CDR3 length equals 14 residues. V shed 7 bases and J shed 8 bases, with 20 bases lying between them. CDR1 LNHDA and CDR2 SQIVND come from the germline V gene (reference sequence). With regard to this clonotype: The target antigen is unknown.

Template switching added a universal primer binding site, and final cDNA carried unique molecular identifiers. TCRdb called the 5' RACE reads again in MiXCR, with one record for every CDR3 protein. The top ten hold around 9.5% of the sample, which has roughly 250,000 distinct CDR3 sequences, around an eighth seen once. This clonotype was obtained from a woman in her late teens or twenties in good health. Sequencing input: memory (CD45RO+) T cells sorted from blood. This rearrangement joins TRBV19 to TRBJ1-2; possibly TRBD1 for D (6 bases). In DNA, the CDR3 is TGTGCCAGTACCAATTCTCCCGGGGGCACAGGCTACACCTTC. The encoded protein is CASTNSPGGTGYTF.